Below, one T cell receptor beta chain is given with its context. Its matching antigen is unknown. From germline, CDR1 is LNHDA and CDR2 SQIVND (reference sequence). Trimming took 7 bases from V and 3 from J, leaving 13 bases between them. The CDR3 has 13 amino acids. The data stem from a study of Graves' ophthalmopathy and Graves' hyperthyroidism. The study amplified TCR beta CDR3 regions using RNA transcripts. HTBI primers served in a first-round RT-PCR, which a second-round multiplex PCR followed. TCRdb re-derived calls from the multiplex PCR reads in MiXCR, one entry per CDR3 protein. Of 900,000 to 1,200,000 distinct CDR3 sequences listed, roughly two fifths were seen once; the top ten hold 11%. Whole-study results and caveats: Most expanded clonotypes from thyroid (those above 0.001 frequency) were also found in blood.

The receptor was derived from an adult man with Graves' hyperthyroidism. The sequencing sample was made of peripheral blood or thyroid tissue (not recorded which). This chain links TRBV19 with TRBJ2-7, with a weak D call TRBD1 (6 bases). The chain's CDR3 is CASTSDRSYEQYF. DNA for the CDR3: TGTGCCAGTACGAGCGACAGGAGCTACGAGCAGTACTTC.